This note documents a single T cell receptor (beta chain) sequence. From germline, CDR1 is PRHDT and CDR2 FYEKMQ (reference sequence). This CDR3 is built from 16 residues. V was trimmed by 5 bases and J by 9 bases, leaving 20 bases between them. Assay used: immunoSEQ multiplex PCR; TCRdb lists only in-frame clones, some missing. The sample has 60,000 to 85,000 clones; approximately 94% are singletons. The sample originates from a study of T cell changes during pregnancy in multiple sclerosis. This clonotype was obtained from a female donor with multiple sclerosis, enrolled in a pregnancy study. V usage is TRBV13 and J usage is TRBJ1-6; D remains ambiguous. This specimen was peripheral blood, taken in the third trimester of pregnancy. The CDR3 spells CASSPTSARVGSPLHF. CDR3 nucleotides: TGTGCCAGCAGCCCAACCTCCGCCCGGGTGGGTTCACCCCTCCACTTT.